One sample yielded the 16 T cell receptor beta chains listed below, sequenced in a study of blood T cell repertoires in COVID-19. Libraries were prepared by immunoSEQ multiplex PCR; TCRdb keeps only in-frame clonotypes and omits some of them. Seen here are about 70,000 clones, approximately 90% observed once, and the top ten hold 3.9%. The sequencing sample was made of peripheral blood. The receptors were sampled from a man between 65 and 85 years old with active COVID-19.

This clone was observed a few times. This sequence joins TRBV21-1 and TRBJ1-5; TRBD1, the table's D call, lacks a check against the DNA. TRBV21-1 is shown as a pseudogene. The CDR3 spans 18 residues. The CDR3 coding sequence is TGTGCCAGCAGCAAGGAGAGGCTGGGACAGCCTAGCAATCAGCCCCAGCATTTT. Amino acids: CASSKERLGQPSNQPQHF.

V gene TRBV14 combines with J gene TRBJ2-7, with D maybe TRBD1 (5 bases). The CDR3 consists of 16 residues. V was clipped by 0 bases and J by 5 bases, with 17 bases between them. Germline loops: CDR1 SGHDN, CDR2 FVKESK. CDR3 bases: TGTGCCAGCAGCCAAGAGTTAGGCCAGGGTTCCGACGAGCAGTACTTC. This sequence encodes CASSQELGQGSDEQYF.

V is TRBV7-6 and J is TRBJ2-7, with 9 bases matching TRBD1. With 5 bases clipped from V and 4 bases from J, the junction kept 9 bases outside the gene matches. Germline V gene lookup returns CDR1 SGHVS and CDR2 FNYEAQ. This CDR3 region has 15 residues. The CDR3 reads CASSPGQGTGYEQYF. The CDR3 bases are TGTGCCAGCAGCCCAGGACAGGGGACTGGTTACGAGCAGTACTTC.

CDR3 sequence reads: CASSPGGQYEQYF. CDR3 bases: TGTGCCAGCAGCCCAGGGGGGCAATACGAGCAGTACTTC. The chain carries TRBV7-6 and TRBJ2-7; the D gene is possibly TRBD1 (7 bases). The germline gives CDR1 SGHVS, CDR2 FNYEAQ. The CDR3 covers 13 residues. The germline V and J ends were trimmed by 5 bases and 4 bases, with 12 bases remaining between them.

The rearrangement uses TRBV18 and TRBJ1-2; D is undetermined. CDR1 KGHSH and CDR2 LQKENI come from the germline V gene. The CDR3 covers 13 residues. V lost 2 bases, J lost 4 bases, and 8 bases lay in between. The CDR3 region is CASSPGEPYGYTF. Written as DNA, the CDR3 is TGTGCCAGCTCACCAGGGGAGCCCTATGGCTACACCTTC.

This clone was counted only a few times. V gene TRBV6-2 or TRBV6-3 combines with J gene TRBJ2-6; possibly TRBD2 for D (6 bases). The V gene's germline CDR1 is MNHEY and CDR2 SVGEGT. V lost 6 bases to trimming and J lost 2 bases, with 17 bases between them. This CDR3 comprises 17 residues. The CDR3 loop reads CASSAPGLGTGANVLTF. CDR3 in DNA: TGTGCCAGCAGCGCCCCGGGACTGGGAACTGGGGCCAACGTCCTGACTTTC.

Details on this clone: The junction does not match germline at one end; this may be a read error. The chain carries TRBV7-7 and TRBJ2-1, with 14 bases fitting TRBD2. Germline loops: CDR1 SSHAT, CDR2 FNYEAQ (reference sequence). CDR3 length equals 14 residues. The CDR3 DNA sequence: TGTGCTAGCAGCCCGGGACTAGCGGGAGATGAGCAGTTCTTC. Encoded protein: CASSPGLAGDEQFF.

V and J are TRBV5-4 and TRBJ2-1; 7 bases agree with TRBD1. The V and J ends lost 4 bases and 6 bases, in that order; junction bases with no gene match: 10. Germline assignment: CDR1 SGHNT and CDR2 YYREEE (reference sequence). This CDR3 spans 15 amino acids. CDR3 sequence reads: CASSLDRVRANEQFF. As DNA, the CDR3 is TGTGCCAGCAGCCTCGACAGGGTTCGGGCCAATGAGCAGTTCTTC.

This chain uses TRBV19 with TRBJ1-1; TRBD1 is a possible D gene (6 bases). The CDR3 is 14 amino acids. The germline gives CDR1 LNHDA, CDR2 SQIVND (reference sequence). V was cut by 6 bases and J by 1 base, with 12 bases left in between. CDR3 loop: CASRATGENTEAFF. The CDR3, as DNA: TGTGCCAGTAGGGCGACAGGAGAGAACACTGAAGCTTTCTTT.

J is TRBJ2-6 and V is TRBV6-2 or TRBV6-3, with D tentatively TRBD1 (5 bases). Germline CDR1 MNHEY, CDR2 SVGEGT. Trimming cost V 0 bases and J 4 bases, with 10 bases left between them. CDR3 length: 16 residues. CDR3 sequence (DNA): TGTGCCAGCAGTTACTCGGGCAGGGCCGGGGCCAACGTCCTGACTTTC. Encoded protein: CASSYSGRAGANVLTF.

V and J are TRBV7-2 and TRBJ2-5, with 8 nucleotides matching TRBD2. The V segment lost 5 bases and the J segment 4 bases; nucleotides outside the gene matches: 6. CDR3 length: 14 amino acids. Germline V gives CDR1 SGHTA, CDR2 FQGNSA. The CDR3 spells CASSLGLAGETQYF. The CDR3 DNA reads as TGTGCCAGCAGCCTCGGACTAGCAGGAGAGACCCAGTACTTC.

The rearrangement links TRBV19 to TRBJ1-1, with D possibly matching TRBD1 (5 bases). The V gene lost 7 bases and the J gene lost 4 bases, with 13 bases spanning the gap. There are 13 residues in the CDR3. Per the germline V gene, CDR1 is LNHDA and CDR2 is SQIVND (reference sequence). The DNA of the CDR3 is TGTGCCAGTACGGTGGGGAGGGGCACTGAAGCTTTCTTT. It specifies CASTVGRGTEAFF.

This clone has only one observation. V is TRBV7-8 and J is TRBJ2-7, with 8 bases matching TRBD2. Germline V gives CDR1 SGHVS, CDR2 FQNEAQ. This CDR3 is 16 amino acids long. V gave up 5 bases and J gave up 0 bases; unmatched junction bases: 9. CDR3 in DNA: TGTGCCAGCAGCCCAGAACTAGCGGCACCCTCCTACGAGCAGTACTTC. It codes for CASSPELAAPSYEQYF.

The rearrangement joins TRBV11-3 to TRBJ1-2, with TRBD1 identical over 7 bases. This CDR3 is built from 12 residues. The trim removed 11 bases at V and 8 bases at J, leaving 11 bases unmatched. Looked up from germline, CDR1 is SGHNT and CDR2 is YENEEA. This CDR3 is CAWGDRGGGYTF. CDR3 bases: TGTGCCTGGGGGGACCGAGGGGGCGGCTACACCTTC.

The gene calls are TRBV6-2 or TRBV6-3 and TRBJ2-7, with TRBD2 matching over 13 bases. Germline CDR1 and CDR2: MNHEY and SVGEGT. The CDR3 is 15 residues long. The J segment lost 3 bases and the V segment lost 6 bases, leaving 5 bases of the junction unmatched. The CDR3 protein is CASSPGTSGNYEQYF. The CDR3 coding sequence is TGTGCCAGCAGCCCCGGGACTAGCGGGAACTACGAGCAGTACTTC.

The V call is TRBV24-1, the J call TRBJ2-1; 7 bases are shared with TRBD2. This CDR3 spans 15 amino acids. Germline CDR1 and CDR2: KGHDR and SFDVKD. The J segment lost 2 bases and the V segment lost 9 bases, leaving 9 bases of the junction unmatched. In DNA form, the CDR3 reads TGTGCCACCTCCCCGGCTAGCGGAACCTACAATGAGCAGTTCTTC. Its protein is CATSPASGTYNEQFF.